These 5 T cell receptor beta chains originate from one sample sequenced in a study of CD8+ T cells in alopecia areata. Isolated RNA was reverse transcribed into cDNA used as the sequencing template. TCRdb's table, derived via immunoSEQ multiplex PCR, lists solely in-frame clones and lacks some. The table lists 290,000 or so clones, with no singletons. The authors sorted pooled cutaneous lymph node cells using CD4, CD8alpha, NKG2D, NKG2ACE and other markers. Sequencing input: CD4+ T cells sorted from a lymph node. All receptors derive from a C3H/HeJ mouse with alopecia areata. The mice in this strain carry MHC haplotype H2-k.

A few counts support this clone. The gene names here belong to mouse. The sequence runs out 4 residues before the end of the CDR3; the remainder is reconstructed from the germline J gene. V usage is TRBV13-3 and J usage is TRBJ2-7; 12 nucleotides match TRBD2. Trimming removed 3 bases from V and 3 bases from J; junction bases left unmatched: 1. Germline V gives CDR1 NNHDY, CDR2 SYVADS. This CDR3 contains 14 residues. CDR3 DNA (partial): TGTGCCAGCAGTGGGACTGGGGGGGTCTAT. Amino acid sequence: CASSGTGGVY. The entire CDR3 protein reads CASSGTGGVYEQYF.

A few counts support this clone. The listed genes are named as in mouse. The CDR3 goes on 4 residues after the read ends, and that part is filled in from the germline J gene. V and J are TRBV1 and TRBJ2-7, with D perhaps TRBD1 (5 bases). With 0 bases removed from V and 0 bases from J, the gap between germline ends came to 9 bases. CDR1 is NSQYPW, CDR2 LRSPGD, per germline (reference sequence). This CDR3 has 15 amino acids. The CDR3 spells CTCSADRQISYEQYF. The covered CDR3 bases are TGCACCTGCAGTGCAGATCGACAGATCTCCTAT.

This clone was detected a few times. Gene labels here are mouse ones. The read falls 4 residues short of the CDR3 end, and the missing part is taken from the germline J gene. At the DNA level, this CDR3 is encoded by other sequences in the same sample as well. The V call is TRBV1, the J call TRBJ2-1; maybe TRBD1 (6 bases). V was pared by 4 bases and J by 3 bases, with 10 bases between. The CDR3 runs to 14 residues. CDR1 is NSQYPW and CDR2 is LRSPGD in the germline V gene (reference sequence). The CDR3 DNA, read in part, is TGCACCTGCAGTGAAGGAGGGGGCTATGCT. Its protein is CTCSEGGGYA. The CDR3, in full, reads CTCSEGGGYAEQFF.

With regard to this clone: The germline and genes are mouse ones. Read data end 4 residues before the CDR3 end; the end is taken from the germline J gene. The rearrangement uses TRBV13-1 and TRBJ2-7; D not resolved. Germline CDR1 NSHNY, CDR2 SYGAGN. Deletions cut 1 base from V and 0 bases from J, with 5 bases between. The CDR3 loop spans 13 amino acids. CDR3 in amino acids: CASSDHNSYEQYF. CDR3 DNA (partial): TGTGCCAGCAGTGATCACAACTCCTAT.

On this clone: The genes and germline here are from mouse. The observed sequence ends 4 residues before the CDR3 terminus, with the missing tail filled in from the germline J gene. The rearrangement links TRBV1 to TRBJ2-2; TRBD2 agrees at 8 bases. Germline CDR1 NSQYPW, CDR2 LRSPGD (reference sequence). V gave up 3 bases and J gave up 3 bases; unmatched junction bases: 3. The CDR3 loop spans 15 amino acids. CDR3 DNA, as far as it was read: TGCACCTGCAGTGCTGGGGGGGGCGACACCGGG. Protein: CTCSAGGGDTG. The whole CDR3 sequence reads CTCSAGGGDTGQLYF.